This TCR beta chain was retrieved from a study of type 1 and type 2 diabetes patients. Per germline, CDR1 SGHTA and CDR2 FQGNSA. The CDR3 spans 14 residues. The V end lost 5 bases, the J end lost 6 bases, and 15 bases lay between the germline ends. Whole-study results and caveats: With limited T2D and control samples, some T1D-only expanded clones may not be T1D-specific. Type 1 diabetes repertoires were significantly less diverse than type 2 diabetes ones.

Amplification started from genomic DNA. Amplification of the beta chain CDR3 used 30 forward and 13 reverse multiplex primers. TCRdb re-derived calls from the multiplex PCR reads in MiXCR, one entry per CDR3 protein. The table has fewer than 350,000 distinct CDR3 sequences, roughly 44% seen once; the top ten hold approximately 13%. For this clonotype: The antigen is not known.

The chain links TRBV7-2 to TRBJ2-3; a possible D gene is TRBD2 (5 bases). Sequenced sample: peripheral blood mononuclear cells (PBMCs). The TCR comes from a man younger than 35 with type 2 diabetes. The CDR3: CASSPSLLGDTQYF. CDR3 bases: TGTGCCAGCAGCCCCAGTTTACTAGGTGATACGCAGTATTTT.